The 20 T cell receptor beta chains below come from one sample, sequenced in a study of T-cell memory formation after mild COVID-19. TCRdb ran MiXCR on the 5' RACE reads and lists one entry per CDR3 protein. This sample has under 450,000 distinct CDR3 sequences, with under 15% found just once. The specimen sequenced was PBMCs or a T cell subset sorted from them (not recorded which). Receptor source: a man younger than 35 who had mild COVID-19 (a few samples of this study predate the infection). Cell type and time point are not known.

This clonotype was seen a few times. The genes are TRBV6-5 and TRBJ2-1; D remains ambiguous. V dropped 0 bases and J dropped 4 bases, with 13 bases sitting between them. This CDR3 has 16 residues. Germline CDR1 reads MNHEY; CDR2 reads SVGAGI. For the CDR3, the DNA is TGTGCCAGCAGTTACTCGTGGGCGGATAATTACAATGAGCAGTTCTTC. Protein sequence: CASSYSWADNYNEQFF.

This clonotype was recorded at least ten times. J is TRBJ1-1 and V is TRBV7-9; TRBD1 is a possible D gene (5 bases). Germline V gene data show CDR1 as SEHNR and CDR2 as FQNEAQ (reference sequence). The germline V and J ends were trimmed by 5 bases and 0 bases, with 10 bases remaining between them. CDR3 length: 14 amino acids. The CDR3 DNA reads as TGTGCCAGCAGCCCGGGACGGATGAACACTGAAGCTTTCTTT. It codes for CASSPGRMNTEAFF.

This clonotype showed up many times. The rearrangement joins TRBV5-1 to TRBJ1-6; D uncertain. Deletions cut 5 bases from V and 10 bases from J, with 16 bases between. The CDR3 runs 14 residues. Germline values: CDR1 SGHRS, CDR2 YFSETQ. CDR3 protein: CASRAEGYGSPLHF. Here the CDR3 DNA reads TGCGCCAGCAGGGCCGAAGGTTATGGATCACCCCTCCACTTT.

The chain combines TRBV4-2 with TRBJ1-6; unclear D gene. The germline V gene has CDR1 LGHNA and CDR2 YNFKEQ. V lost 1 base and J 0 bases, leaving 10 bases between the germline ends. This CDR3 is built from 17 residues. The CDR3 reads CASSQATLSSYNSPLHF. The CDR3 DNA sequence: TGTGCCAGCAGCCAAGCCACCTTAAGCTCCTATAATTCACCCCTCCACTTT.

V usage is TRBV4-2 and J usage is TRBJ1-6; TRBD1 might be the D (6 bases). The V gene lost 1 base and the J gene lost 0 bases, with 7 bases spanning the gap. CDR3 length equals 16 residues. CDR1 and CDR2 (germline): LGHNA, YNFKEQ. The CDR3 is CASSQVDSSYNSPLHF. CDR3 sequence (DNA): TGTGCCAGCAGCCAAGTGGACAGCTCCTATAATTCACCCCTCCACTTT.

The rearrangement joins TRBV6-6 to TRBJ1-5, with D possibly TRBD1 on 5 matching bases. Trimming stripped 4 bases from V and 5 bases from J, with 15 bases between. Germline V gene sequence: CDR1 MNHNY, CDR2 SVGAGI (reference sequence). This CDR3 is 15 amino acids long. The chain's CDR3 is CASSWRDRDHQPQHF. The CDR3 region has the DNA TGTGCCAGCAGTTGGAGAGACAGAGATCATCAGCCCCAGCATTTT.

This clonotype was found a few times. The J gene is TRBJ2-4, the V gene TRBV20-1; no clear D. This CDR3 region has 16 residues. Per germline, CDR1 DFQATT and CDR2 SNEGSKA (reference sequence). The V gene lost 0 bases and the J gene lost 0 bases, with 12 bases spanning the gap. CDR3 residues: CSAREVRRIAKNIQYF. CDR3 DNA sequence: TGCAGTGCTAGAGAAGTGCGAAGGATAGCCAAAAACATTCAGTACTTC.

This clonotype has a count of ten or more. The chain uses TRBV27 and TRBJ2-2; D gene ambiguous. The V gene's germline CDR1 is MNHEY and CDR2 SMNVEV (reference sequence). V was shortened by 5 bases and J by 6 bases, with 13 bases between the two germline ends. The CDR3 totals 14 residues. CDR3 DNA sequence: TGTGCCAGCAGTCCCGGATCGTGGGCCGGGGAGCTGTTTTTT. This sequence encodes CASSPGSWAGELFF.

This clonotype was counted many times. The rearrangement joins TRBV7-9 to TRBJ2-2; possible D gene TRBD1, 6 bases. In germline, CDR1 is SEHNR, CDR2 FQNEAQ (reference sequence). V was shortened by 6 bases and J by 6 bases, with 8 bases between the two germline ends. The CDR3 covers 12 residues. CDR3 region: CASRRQAGELFF. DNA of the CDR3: TGTGCCAGCAGGCGACAGGCCGGGGAGCTGTTTTTT.

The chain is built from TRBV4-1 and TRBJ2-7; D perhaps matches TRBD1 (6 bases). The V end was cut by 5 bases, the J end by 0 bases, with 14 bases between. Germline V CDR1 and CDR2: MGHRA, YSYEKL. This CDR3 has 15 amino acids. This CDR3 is CASSVPGQGSYEQYF. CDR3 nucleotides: TGCGCCAGCAGCGTCCCGGGACAAGGCTCCTACGAGCAGTACTTC.

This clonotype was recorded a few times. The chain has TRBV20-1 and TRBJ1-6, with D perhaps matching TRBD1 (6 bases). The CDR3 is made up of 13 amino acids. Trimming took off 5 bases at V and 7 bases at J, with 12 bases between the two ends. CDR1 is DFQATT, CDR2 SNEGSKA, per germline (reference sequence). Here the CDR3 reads CSAAWGANSPLHF. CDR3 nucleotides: TGCAGTGCTGCCTGGGGGGCGAATTCACCCCTCCACTTT.

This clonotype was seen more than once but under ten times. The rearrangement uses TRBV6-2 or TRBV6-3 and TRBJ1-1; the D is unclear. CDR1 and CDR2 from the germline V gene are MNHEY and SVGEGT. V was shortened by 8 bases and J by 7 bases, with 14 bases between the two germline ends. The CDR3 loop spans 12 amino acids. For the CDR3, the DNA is TGTGCCAGCGCACTTCAAGGCGGTGAAGCTTTCTTT. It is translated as CASALQGGEAFF.

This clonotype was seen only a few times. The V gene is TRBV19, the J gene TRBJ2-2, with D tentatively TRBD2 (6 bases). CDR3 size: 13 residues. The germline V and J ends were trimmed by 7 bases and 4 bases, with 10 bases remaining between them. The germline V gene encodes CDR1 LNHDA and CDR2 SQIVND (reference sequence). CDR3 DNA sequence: TGTGCCAGTAAGGAGGGCTCCACCGGGGAGCTGTTTTTT. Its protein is CASKEGSTGELFF.

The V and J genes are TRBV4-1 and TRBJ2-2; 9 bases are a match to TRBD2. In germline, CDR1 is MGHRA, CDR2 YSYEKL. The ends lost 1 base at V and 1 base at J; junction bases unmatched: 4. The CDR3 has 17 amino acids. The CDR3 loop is CASSQVAGGLNTGELFF. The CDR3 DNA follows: TGCGCCAGCAGCCAAGTCGCGGGGGGGCTGAACACCGGGGAGCTGTTTTTT.

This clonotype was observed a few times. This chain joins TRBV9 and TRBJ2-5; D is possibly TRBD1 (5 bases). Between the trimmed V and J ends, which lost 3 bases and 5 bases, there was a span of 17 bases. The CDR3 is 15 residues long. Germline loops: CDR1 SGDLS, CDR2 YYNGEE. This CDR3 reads CASSEEAGIWETQYF. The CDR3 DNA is TGTGCCAGCAGCGAGGAAGCAGGGATATGGGAGACCCAGTACTTC.

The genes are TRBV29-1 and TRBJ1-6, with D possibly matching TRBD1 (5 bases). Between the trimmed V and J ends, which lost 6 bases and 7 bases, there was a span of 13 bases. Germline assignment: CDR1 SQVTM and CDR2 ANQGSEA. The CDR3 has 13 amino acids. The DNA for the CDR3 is TGCAGCGTCAGGGATTCCTCCAATTCACCCCTCCACTTT. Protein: CSVRDSSNSPLHF.

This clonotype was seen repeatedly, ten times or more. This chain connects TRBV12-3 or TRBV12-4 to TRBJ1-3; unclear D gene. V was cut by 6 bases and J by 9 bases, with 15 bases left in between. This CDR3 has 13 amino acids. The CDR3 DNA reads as TGTGCCAGCAGACTGGGCCGGGCAGGCACCATATATTTT. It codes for CASRLGRAGTIYF.

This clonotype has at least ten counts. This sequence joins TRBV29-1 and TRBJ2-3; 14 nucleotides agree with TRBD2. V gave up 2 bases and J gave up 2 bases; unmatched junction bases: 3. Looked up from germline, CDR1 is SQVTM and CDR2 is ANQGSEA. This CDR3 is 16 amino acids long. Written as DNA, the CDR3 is TGCAGCGTTGAAATGGGACTAGCGGGGGACACAGATACGCAGTATTTT. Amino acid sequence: CSVEMGLAGDTDTQYF.

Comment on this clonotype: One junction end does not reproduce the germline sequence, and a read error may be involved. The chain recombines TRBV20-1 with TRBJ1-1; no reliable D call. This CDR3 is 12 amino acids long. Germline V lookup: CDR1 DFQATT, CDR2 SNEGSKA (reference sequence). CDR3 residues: CSAQYDPPEAFF. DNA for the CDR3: TGCAGTGCCCAATACGACCCTCCTGAGGCTTTCTTT.

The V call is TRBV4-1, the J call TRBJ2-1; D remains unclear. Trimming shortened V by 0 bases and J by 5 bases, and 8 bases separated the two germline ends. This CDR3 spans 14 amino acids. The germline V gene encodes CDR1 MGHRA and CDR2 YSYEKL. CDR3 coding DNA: TGCGCCAGCAGCCAAGATTTTGGAAACAATGAGCAGTTCTTC. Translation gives CASSQDFGNNEQFF.